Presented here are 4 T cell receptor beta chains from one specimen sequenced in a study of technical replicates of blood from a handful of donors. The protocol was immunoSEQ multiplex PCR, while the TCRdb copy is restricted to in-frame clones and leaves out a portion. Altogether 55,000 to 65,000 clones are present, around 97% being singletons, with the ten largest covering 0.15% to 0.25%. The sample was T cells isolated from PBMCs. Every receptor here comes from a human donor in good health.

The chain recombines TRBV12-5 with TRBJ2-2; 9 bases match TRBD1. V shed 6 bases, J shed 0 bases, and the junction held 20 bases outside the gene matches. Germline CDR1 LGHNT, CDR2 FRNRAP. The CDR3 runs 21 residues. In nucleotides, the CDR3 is TGTGCTAGTGGGCTAAAGTTAACCGGGACAGGGCTACCGTCGAACACCGGGGAGCTGTTTTTT. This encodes CASGLKLTGTGLPSNTGELFF.

The CDR3 region is CASSNGVKGSYEQYF. The DNA for the CDR3 is TGTGCCAGTAGTAACGGGGTAAAGGGATCCTACGAGCAGTACTTC. V usage is TRBV19 and J usage is TRBJ2-7, with D possibly matching TRBD2 (5 bases). The V and J ends lost 4 bases and 1 base respectively, with 14 bases between them. Per germline, CDR1 LNHDA and CDR2 SQIVND (reference sequence). The CDR3 covers 15 residues.

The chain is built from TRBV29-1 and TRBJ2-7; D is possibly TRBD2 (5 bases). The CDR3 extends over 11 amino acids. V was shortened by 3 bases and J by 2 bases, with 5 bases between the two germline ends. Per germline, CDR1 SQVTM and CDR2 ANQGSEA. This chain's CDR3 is CSVDGTYEQYF. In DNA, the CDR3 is TGCAGCGTTGACGGGACCTACGAGCAGTACTTC.

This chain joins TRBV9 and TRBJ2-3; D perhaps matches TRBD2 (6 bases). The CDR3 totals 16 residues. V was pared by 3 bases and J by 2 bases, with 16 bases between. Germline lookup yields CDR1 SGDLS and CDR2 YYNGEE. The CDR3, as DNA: TGTGCCAGCAGCGCTGGTAGTACGGGGGTCACAGATACGCAGTATTTT. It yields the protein CASSAGSTGVTDTQYF.